The T cell receptor (beta chain) described here comes from a study of cytomegalovirus exposure and HLA in healthy donors. With 60 Vbeta and 13 Jbeta primers, the PCR was carried out. Some clones are missing from TCRdb's copy, which holds only in-frame ones; the method was immunoSEQ multiplex PCR. This table holds tens of thousands of clones. Germline values: CDR1 KGHSH, CDR2 LQKENI. V gave up 5 bases and J gave up 0 bases, with 20 bases separating them. The CDR3 runs 18 residues. The sequence was obtained from a male donor in good health and CMV-seropositive. What was sequenced was PBMCs. V gene TRBV18 combines with J gene TRBJ1-5; D gene unclear. The CDR3 DNA is TGTGCCAGCTCAGATCTTCCCCTCGGGGTGGATAGCAATCAGCCCCAGCATTTT. Translated, it gives CASSDLPLGVDSNQPQHF.